This is a list of T cell receptor beta chains from one sample in a study of T-cell reconstitution after alpha-beta-depleted transplantation in children. TCRdb itself ran the PCR reads through MiXCR, one entry per CDR3 protein. This sample carries more than 150,000 distinct CDR3 sequences, roughly 7.5% of them seen once, and the ten largest clones take 3% to 3.5%. The starting material was PBMCs from the stem cell graft donor, obtained from the stem cell graft. Source of these receptors: a human donor who donated a stem cell graft to a child with Wiskott-Aldrich syndrome. Each CDR3 is given with its conserved first and last residue. The D gene is left open where the match is weak. The size of a clone is reported for some rows only, either as once, few or many, or as a class for expanded clones.

.	TRBV6-1	many	TRBJ1-3	TGTGCCAGCAGCCCCTCCGCCGGCAGCTCTGGAAACACCATATATTTT	CASSPSAGSSGNTIYF
TRBD2	TRBV24-1	many	TRBJ2-1	TGTGCCACAAGCCAGTCACTAGCGTTAAATGAGCAGTTCTTC	CATSQSLALNEQFF
TRBD1	TRBV5-1	.	TRBJ1-1	TGCGCCAGCAGCGCCACGGGACAGGGGGCTTGGGTGAACACTGAAGCTTTCTTT	CASSATGQGAWVNTEAFF
TRBD2	TRBV4-2	many	TRBJ2-1	TGTGCCAGCAGCCCCTACTCCAGCGGGAGCCCCTACAATGAGCAGTTCTTC	CASSPYSSGSPYNEQFF
.	TRBV10-3	many	TRBJ2-7	TGTGCCATCGAGGGGGTTTTAGGCTACGAGCAGTACTTC	CAIEGVLGYEQYF
.	TRBV11-3	few	TRBJ2-2	TGTGCCAGCAGCGGGGTAGCGGTCGGTGGGACCGGGGAGCTGTTTTTT	CASSGVAVGGTGELFF
.	TRBV29-1	many	TRBJ2-7	TGCAGCGTTGTCGCAGGGGACCCCTACGAGCAGTACTTC	CSVVAGDPYEQYF
.	TRBV4-1	.	TRBJ2-3	TGCGCCAGCAGCCAAGATAGTACAGCCGCCGTTAGCACAGATACGCAGTATTTT	CASSQDSTAAVSTDTQYF
.	TRBV20-1	many	TRBJ2-7	TGCAGTGCTAGAGTCTCATCACGGGGCGAGCAGTACTTC	CSARVSSRGEQYF
TRBD2	TRBV7-2	many	TRBJ2-1	TGTGCCAGCAGCTTACCATCTAGCGGGCCCTCCTACAATGAGCAGTTCTTC	CASSLPSSGPSYNEQFF
.	TRBV5-1	many	TRBJ2-7	TGCGCCAGCAGCTTGGGGCAGGTGGAGATCTCCGAGCAGTACTTC	CASSLGQVEISEQYF
.	TRBV10-3	many	TRBJ1-4	TGTGCCACCACCCGGGACCTTAATGAAAAACTGTTTTTT	CATTRDLNEKLFF
TRBD2	TRBV10-3	few	TRBJ2-5	TGTGCCATCAGTGAGGTGGGGGGGGACGGGAAGACCCAGTACTTC	CAISEVGGDGKTQYF
.	TRBV4-3	.	TRBJ2-2	TGCGCCAGCAGCCAAGTTGGGGTAGCGTTTACCGGGGAGCTGTTTTTT	CASSQVGVAFTGELFF
TRBD2	TRBV4-3	many	TRBJ2-4	TGCGCCAGCAGCCAAGATCTCAGCGGGAGGGCCAAGAACATTCAGTACTTC	CASSQDLSGRAKNIQYF
.	TRBV19	.	TRBJ1-1	TGTGCCAGTAGTATAGCGGACTTCATGAACACTGAAGCTTTCTTT	CASSIADFMNTEAFF
TRBD1	TRBV7-2	many	TRBJ2-5	TGTGCCAGCACCCCTCGAAGACAGGGGGAGAGGGAGACCCAGTACTTC	CASTPRRQGERETQYF
.	TRBV3-1	many	TRBJ2-1	TGTGCCAGCAGCCCCCCTTCCGGCTACAATGAGCAGTTCTTC	CASSPPSGYNEQFF
.	TRBV20-1	many	TRBJ2-5	TGCAGTGCTAGAGATAGAATCCGGGGCGGGGAGACCCAGTACTTC	CSARDRIRGGETQYF
.	TRBV25-1	many	TRBJ1-5	TGTGCCAGCGGGCAGCCCCAGCATTTT	CASGQPQHF
.	TRBV20-1	many	TRBJ1-1	TGCAGTGCAACGTTGGTTGAAGCTTTCTTT	CSATLVEAFF
.	TRBV20-1	many	TRBJ1-5	TGCAGTGCTAGGAGTCCACAGATAGGCCAGCCCCAGCATTTT	CSARSPQIGQPQHF
TRBD1	TRBV12-3/TRBV12-4	many	TRBJ2-6	TGTGCCAGCAGTTCAGGGGGCAGAAGAGGGGCCAACGTCCTGACTTTC	CASSSGGRRGANVLTF
.	TRBV30	.	TRBJ1-1	TGTGCCCTCCGAGGGGGGAGGAACACTGAAGCTTTCTTT	CALRGGRNTEAFF
.	TRBV4-3	many	TRBJ2-7	TGCGCCAGCAGCCAAGAAACGGCAGGTCCCTCCTACGAGCAGTACTTC	CASSQETAGPSYEQYF
.	TRBV12-3/TRBV12-4	many	TRBJ2-7	TGTGCCAGCGGAATTACGGTCTACGAGCAGTACTTC	CASGITVYEQYF
.	TRBV6-5	many	TRBJ1-1	TGTGCCAGCAGAAGACAGGCTGACACTGAGGCTTTCTTT	CASRRQADTEAFF
.	TRBV6-5	many	TRBJ2-1	TGTGCCAGCAGTCACAATGAGCAGTTCTTC	CASSHNEQFF
.	TRBV15	many	TRBJ1-5	TGTGCCACCAGCAGAGATACGGGTGCAGAGAAATATAGCAATCAGCCCCAGCATTTT	CATSRDTGAEKYSNQPQHF
TRBD2	TRBV5-5	many	TRBJ2-1	TGTGCCAGCACCGACCAACCAGCGGGAGGATTCAATGAGCAGTTCTTC	CASTDQPAGGFNEQFF
.	TRBV20-1	many	TRBJ1-5	TGTAGTGCGGGCAGGAGTAATCAGCCCCAGCATTTT	CSAGRSNQPQHF
.	TRBV7-7	.	TRBJ2-7	TGTGCCAGCAGCGCGGGGACTTCCGCCTACGAGCAGTACTTC	CASSAGTSAYEQYF
.	TRBV12-3/TRBV12-4	many	TRBJ2-3	TGTGCCAGCAGTTTTAAGGAGACTACGGAGTATTTT	CASSFKETTEYF
TRBD1	TRBV27	.	TRBJ1-1	TGTGCCAGCAGAAGACAGGGTCGTACTGAAGCTTTCTTT	CASRRQGRTEAFF
.	TRBV21-1	many	TRBJ2-2	TGTGCCAGCAGACCAGGGGTAGCAGGGGAGCTGTTTTTT	CASRPGVAGELFF
.	TRBV29-1	many	TRBJ1-4	TGCAGCGTTGATGGGGGAGGGACTAATGAAAAACTGTTTTTT	CSVDGGGTNEKLFF
TRBD2	TRBV7-6	.	TRBJ2-7	TGTGCCAGCAGCTGGGCCGGGTTAGCGGGATCCCTCGAGCAGTACTTC	CASSWAGLAGSLEQYF
.	TRBV4-2	many	TRBJ2-3	TGTGCCAGCAGCCGGATCGGAGGGGACCGATCTAGCACAGATACGCAGTATTTT	CASSRIGGDRSSTDTQYF
.	TRBV5-6	many	TRBJ1-5	TGTGCCAGCAGCTTGTGGGGTGCCAGCAATCAGCCCCAGCATTTT	CASSLWGASNQPQHF
.	TRBV29-1	many	TRBJ2-7	TGCAGCGTTGTTATGGGGGAGCAGTACTTC	CSVVMGEQYF
.	TRBV4-3	few	TRBJ2-7	TGCGCCAGCAGCCAAGAGGCGGGACCCTACGAGCAGTACTTC	CASSQEAGPYEQYF
.	TRBV10-3	many	TRBJ2-1	TGTGCCATCAGTGAAACCGACTTAGTCAACTTCAATGAGCAGTTCTTC	CAISETDLVNFNEQFF
TRBD2	TRBV6-1	many	TRBJ2-5	TGTGCCAGCACCGGGACTAGCGGTAACCAAGAGACCCAGTACTTC	CASTGTSGNQETQYF
.	TRBV12-3/TRBV12-4	.	TRBJ2-5	TGTGCCAGCACGAAGGGGGGCCGGACCCAGTACTTC	CASTKGGRTQYF
TRBD1	TRBV5-1	many	TRBJ2-1	TGCGCCAGCAGTTCCGCGCGGACAGGGGTTTCCTACAATGAGCAGTTCTTC	CASSSARTGVSYNEQFF
TRBD1	TRBV12-3/TRBV12-4	many	TRBJ2-5	TGTGCCAGCAGCCAACAGGGGGCGATGGAGACCCAGTACTTC	CASSQQGAMETQYF
.	TRBV5-5	many	TRBJ2-3	TGTGCCAGCAGCTTTCGGGGTGCAGGGTTCACAGATACGCAGTATTTT	CASSFRGAGFTDTQYF
.	TRBV6-5	many	TRBJ2-5	TGTGCCAGCAGTTCCGACAGGAGGGGGGGGACCCAGTACTTC	CASSSDRRGGTQYF
.	TRBV3-1	.	TRBJ2-7	TGTGCCTCCTCCCAAGTAATAGGACAGGGAGGGTCCTACGAGCAGTACTTC	CASSQVIGQGGSYEQYF
.	TRBV3-1	many	TRBJ1-5	TGTGCCAGCAGCCAAGAAGTGAATCAGCCCCAGCATTTT	CASSQEVNQPQHF